Below, 8 T cell receptor beta chains from the same sample are listed, as sequenced in a study of T cells in Graves' hyperthyroidism and ophthalmopathy. TCR beta CDR3 regions were amplified from RNA transcripts. A first-round RT-PCR of the TCR CDR3 used the HTBI primer set. TCRdb re-called the multiplex PCR reads with MiXCR, one entry per CDR3 protein. The sample lists some 510,000 distinct CDR3 sequences; roughly 46% were seen once. Input material: peripheral blood or thyroid tissue (not recorded which). These receptors all stem from a woman aged 18-30 years with Graves' hyperthyroidism.

The table lists this clonotype with a few counts. The junction does not match germline at one end; this may be a read error. The gene calls are TRBV10-3 and TRBJ1-5, with unresolved D. CDR1 and CDR2 (germline): ENHRY, SYGVKD. The CDR3 has 14 residues. The CDR3 DNA reads as TGTGCCAGCAGTTACCCGGGGTACAATCAGCCCCAGCATTTT. It is translated as CASSYPGYNQPQHF.

This clonotype appeared a few times. The chain uses TRBV9 and TRBJ2-2; D not resolved. Germline loops: CDR1 SGDLS, CDR2 YYNGEE. This CDR3 comprises 16 residues. V lost 8 bases to trimming and J lost 6 bases, with 23 bases between them. The CDR3: CASSLLGWGSAGELFF. The DNA for the CDR3 is TGTGCCAGTTCCCTTCTCGGCTGGGGTTCCGCCGGGGAGCTGTTTTTT.

The chain carries TRBV24-1 and TRBJ2-2, with D possibly matching TRBD2 (5 bases). The V end was cut by 5 bases, the J end by 3 bases, with 12 bases between. The CDR3 length is 15 residues. In germline, CDR1 is KGHDR, CDR2 SFDVKD. The CDR3 DNA is TGTGCCACCAGTGGCTCGGGGATGGACACCGGGGAGCTGTTTTTT. Translating it yields CATSGSGMDTGELFF.

The chain carries TRBV20-1 and TRBJ1-2; 9 bases align to TRBD1. CDR3 length: 12 amino acids. Trimming took 5 bases from V and 5 from J; bases not matched to a gene: 3. Germline lookup yields CDR1 DFQATT and CDR2 SNEGSKA (reference sequence). The CDR3: CSALTGGYGYTF. The CDR3 DNA reads TGCAGTGCTCTGACAGGGGGATATGGCTACACCTTC.

This clonotype occurred many times. This chain connects TRBV2 to TRBJ1-4, with D hard to call. The CDR3 length is 12 residues. Between the trimmed V and J ends, which lost 7 bases and 8 bases, there was a span of 11 bases. CDR1 is SNHLY and CDR2 is FYNNEI in the germline V gene. The CDR3 spells CASTLESEKLFF. In DNA form, the CDR3 reads TGTGCCAGCACTTTGGAGTCAGAAAAACTGTTTTTT.

A single count supports this clonotype. The CDR3 is CSAKTGNSNQPQHF. The DNA of the CDR3 is TGCAGTGCTAAGACAGGGAATAGCAATCAGCCCCAGCATTTT. The chain is built from TRBV20-1 and TRBJ1-5; 7 positions match TRBD1. Germline V lookup: CDR1 DFQATT, CDR2 SNEGSKA (reference sequence). The CDR3 has 14 amino acids. The trim removed 4 bases at V and 0 bases at J, leaving 3 bases unmatched.

This clonotype appeared once. This sequence joins TRBV19 and TRBJ1-2; no reliable D call. This CDR3 comprises 13 residues. Germline assignment: CDR1 LNHDA and CDR2 SQIVND (reference sequence). V gave up 6 bases and J gave up 7 bases, with 15 bases separating them. The CDR3 sequence: CASSHSREFGYTF. CDR3 DNA: TGTGCCAGTAGCCACAGTAGGGAGTTTGGCTACACCTTC. Complete variable domain (other parts from reference TRBV19 and TRBJ1-2): DGGITQSPKYLFRKEGQNVTLSCEQNLNHDAMYWYRQDPGQGLRLIYYSQIVNDFQKGDIAEGYSVSREKKESFPLTVTSAQKNPTAFYLCASSHSREFGYTFGSGTRLTVV.

The rearrangement joins TRBV7-9 to TRBJ1-2, with TRBD1 matching over 8 bases. Germline assignment: CDR1 SEHNR and CDR2 FQNEAQ (reference sequence). V dropped 5 bases and J dropped 8; count of bases not matched to a gene: 10. The CDR3 sequence is 14 residues long. CDR3: CASSAMDRASGYTF. The DNA of the CDR3 is TGTGCCAGCAGCGCTATGGACAGGGCATCCGGCTACACCTTC.